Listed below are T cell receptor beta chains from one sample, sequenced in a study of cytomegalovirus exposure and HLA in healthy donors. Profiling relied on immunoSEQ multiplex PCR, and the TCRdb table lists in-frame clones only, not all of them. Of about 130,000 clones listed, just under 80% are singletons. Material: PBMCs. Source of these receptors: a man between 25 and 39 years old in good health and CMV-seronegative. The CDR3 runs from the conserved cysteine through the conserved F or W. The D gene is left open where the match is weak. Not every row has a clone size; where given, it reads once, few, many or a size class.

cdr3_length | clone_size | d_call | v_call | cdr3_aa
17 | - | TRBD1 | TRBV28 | CASSSPIGTGGFEKLFF
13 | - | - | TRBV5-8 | CASSFSRDSLQFF
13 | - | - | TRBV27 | CASSGQNLYGYTF
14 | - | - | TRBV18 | CASSPGPIREKLFF
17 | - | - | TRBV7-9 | CASRPPGIGGDNYGYTF
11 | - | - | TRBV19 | CASMQENTQYF
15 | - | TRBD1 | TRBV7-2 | CASSVGQGGGQPQHF
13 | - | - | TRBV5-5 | CASSFQVTDTQYF
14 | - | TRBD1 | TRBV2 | CASTLSDRGREQYF
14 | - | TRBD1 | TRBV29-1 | CSAITGTGAYEQYF
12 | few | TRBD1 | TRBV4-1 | CASSLKYRDRDF
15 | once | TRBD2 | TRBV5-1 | CASSSPSGPSYEQYF
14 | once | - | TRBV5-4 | CASSLGPTGDEQYF
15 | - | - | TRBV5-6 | CASRLTRQLPTRQYF
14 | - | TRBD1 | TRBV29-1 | CSVPPGQGGYGYTF
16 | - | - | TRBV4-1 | CASSQDHGGGGYGYTF
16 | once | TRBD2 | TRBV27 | CASSLYPSGSTDTQYF
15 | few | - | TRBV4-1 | CASSQDAGSNQPQHF
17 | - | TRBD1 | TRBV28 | CASSPPPTGDLRYEQYF
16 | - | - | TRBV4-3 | CASSQGTGKGNYEQYF
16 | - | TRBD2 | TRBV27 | CASSLTIGTTTDTQYF
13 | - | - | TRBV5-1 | CASSLMGQQTQYF
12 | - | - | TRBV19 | CASSEYGTEAFF
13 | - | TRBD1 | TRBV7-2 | CASSVDREEKLFF
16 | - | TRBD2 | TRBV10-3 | CAINPSGSGSYNEQFF
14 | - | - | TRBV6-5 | CASSSLDRLGPQHF
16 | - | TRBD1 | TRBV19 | CASTLAPPRGNYGYTF
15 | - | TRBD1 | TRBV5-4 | CASSVPGQENNEQFF
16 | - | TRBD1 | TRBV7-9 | CASSSMDRAYTGELFF
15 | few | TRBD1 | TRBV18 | CASSPQQGDGETQYF
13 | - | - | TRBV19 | CAIGQILDYEQYF
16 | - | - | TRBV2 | CASSGAAFSGANVLTF
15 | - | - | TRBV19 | CASSSNTQGYYGYTF
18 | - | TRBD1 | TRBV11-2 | CASSLGRGGQGVGETQYF
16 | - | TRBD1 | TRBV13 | CASSQTGGRWNTEAFF
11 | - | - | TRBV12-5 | CASQGTDTQYF
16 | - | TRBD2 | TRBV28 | CASSLMLAGAKNIQYF
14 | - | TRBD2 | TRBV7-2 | CASSLLRGGYEQYF
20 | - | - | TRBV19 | CASTPSQDLSGSPRVHEQFF
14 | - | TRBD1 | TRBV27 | CASSPGQGNQPQHF
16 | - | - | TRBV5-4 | CASSFGMASSTDTQYF
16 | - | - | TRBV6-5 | CASSYEGATLNSPLHF
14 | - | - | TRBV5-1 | CASSLGQGMDIQYF
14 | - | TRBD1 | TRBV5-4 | CASSLWDREYGYTF
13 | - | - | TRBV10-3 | CAISESLNSPLHF
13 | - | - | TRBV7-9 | CASSLPGHYGYTF
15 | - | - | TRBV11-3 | CASSAERTPGYEQYF
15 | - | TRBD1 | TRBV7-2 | CASRAGTANTGELFF
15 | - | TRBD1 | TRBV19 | CASMKTDRGFYEQYF
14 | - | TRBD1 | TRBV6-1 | CASIPTGYNQPQHF
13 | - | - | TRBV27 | CASSLSPAVEAFF
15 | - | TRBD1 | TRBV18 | CASSPRGQLNQPQHF